This T cell receptor (beta chain) was documented in a study of T-cell reconstitution after alpha-beta-depleted transplantation in children. Findings and caveats of the study: T-cell counts and diversity were attributed mostly to newly produced T cells one year after transplant.

Worth noting for this clonotype: Its target is not known.

Preparing the TCRbeta library involved the use of unique molecular identifiers. TCRdb reanalysed the PCR reads using MiXCR and keeps one entry per CDR3 protein. Of about 980,000 distinct CDR3 sequences in the sample, about 31% are singletons; the top ten hold roughly 27%. The CDR3 consists of 16 residues. Trimming left V 0 bases short and J 4 bases short, with 15 bases between. Germline CDR1 and CDR2: SGHTA and FQGNSA. The V and J genes are TRBV7-2 and TRBJ1-1, with D maybe TRBD1 (5 bases). The receptor was isolated from a boy in the first two years of life who had a stem cell transplant for SCID, so the T cells may come from the graft donor. This specimen was PBMCs, mostly from graft donor cells, taken 360 days after TCRalphabeta/CD19-depleted stem cell transplant. CDR3 coding DNA: TGTGCCAGCAGCTTAGCGGGGGGGGTCATACTCACTGAAGCTTTCTTT. Its translation is CASSLAGGVILTEAFF.